These T cell receptor beta chains were read from a single sample in a study of OX40 agonist ivuxolimab in advanced cancers. Clones were sequenced by immunoSEQ multiplex PCR, and TCRdb holds only the in-frame ones, with some missing. Counted here are tens of thousands of clones, less than 90% occurring once; the ten biggest clones make up 14%. Here the sequenced sample was CD4+ or CD8+ T cells sorted from blood, taken in a trial of the OX40 agonist ivuxolimab. The receptors derive from an adult with an advanced solid tumor such as melanoma, head and neck, liver or kidney cancer. The CDR3 runs from the conserved cysteine through the conserved F or W. A D gene is named only where the DNA matches it firmly. Clone sizes are given selectively: once, few, many, or a class where the clone is expanded.

-	TRBV27	-	TRBJ2-7	CATRGRESYEQYF	TGTGCCACCCGGGGAAGGGAATCCTACGAGCAGTACTTC
-	TRBV9	-	TRBJ1-2	CASSVGGLTGPPRLRLAANYGYTF	TGTGCCAGCAGCGTAGGGGGGCTTACAGGGCCCCCACGATTGCGTCTTGCCGCTAACTATGGCTACACCTTC
-	TRBV7-9	-	TRBJ1-1	CASSKGGTEAFF	TGTGCCAGCAGTAAAGGAGGCACTGAAGCTTTCTTT
few	TRBV11-2	-	TRBJ1-1	CASSWSDHTEAFF	TGTGCCAGCAGCTGGAGCGATCACACTGAAGCTTTCTTT
-	TRBV21-1	-	TRBJ2-1	CASSKGNWGARLIEEDEQFF	TGTGCCAGCAGCAAAGGAAATTGGGGGGCGCGGTTAATTGAAGAGGATGAGCAGTTCTTC
once	TRBV2	-	TRBJ1-1	CASSPWGTEAFF	TGTGCCAGCAGTCCCTGGGGCACTGAAGCTTTCTTT
-	TRBV2	-	TRBJ1-4	CASNPSWSIDPNEKLFF	TGTGCCAGCAATCCCTCTTGGAGTATCGATCCTAATGAAAAACTGTTTTTT
-	TRBV25-1	-	TRBJ2-5	CASSLGGTQYF	TGTGCCAGCAGTCTCGGGGGAACCCAGTACTTC
once	TRBV6-5	-	TRBJ2-5	CASSLMMDLGETQYF	TGTGCCAGCAGCCTTATGATGGACTTGGGAGAGACCCAGTACTTC
-	TRBV7-9	-	TRBJ2-7	CASSPSYEQYF	TGTGCCAGCAGCCCCTCCTACGAGCAGTACTTC
-	TRBV6-6	-	TRBJ2-3	CASSYNGFAGDTQYF	TGTGCCAGCAGTTACAATGGGTTCGCGGGAGATACGCAGTATTTT
-	TRBV9	-	TRBJ1-3	CASSGNTIYF	TGTGCCAGCTCGGGAAACACCATATATTTT
-	TRBV6-1	-	TRBJ1-2	CASSEGQTGRYYGYTF	TGTGCCAGCAGTGAAGGCCAGACAGGCCGCTACTATGGCTACACCTTC
-	TRBV27	-	TRBJ1-2	CASSPAAGRYGYTF	TGTGCCAGCAGTCCCGCGGCAGGGCGGTATGGCTACACCTTC
-	TRBV9	TRBD1	TRBJ1-4	CASSLRTGGSEKLFF	TGTGCCAGCAGCCTCCGGACAGGGGGCAGTGAAAAACTGTTTTTT
-	TRBV12-2	-	TRBJ2-7	CASRSRDRWTYEQYF	TGTGCAAGTCGCTCCCGGGACAGGTGGACCTACGAGCAGTACTTC
-	TRBV7-9	TRBD1	TRBJ1-2	CASSYPDRGASFTDGYTF	TGTGCCAGCAGCTACCCGGACAGGGGCGCTAGTTTTACCGATGGCTACACCTTC
-	TRBV10-3	-	TRBJ2-7	CAISETGNYEQYF	TGTGCCATCAGTGAGACAGGCAACTACGAGCAGTACTTC
-	TRBV9	-	TRBJ2-6	CASSFRGSGANVLTF	TGTGCCAGCAGCTTCCGGGGCTCTGGGGCCAACGTCCTGACTTTC
-	TRBV6-5	-	TRBJ1-6	CASSWSDRYSPLHF	TGTGCCAGCAGTTGGTCGGACAGATATTCACCCCTCCACTTT
-	TRBV27	-	TRBJ2-7	CASSLSVLGYEQYF	TGTGCCAGCAGTTTATCGGTTCTAGGTTACGAGCAGTACTTC
-	TRBV7-9	-	TRBJ1-1	CASSLEGTGSTEAFF	TGTGCCAGCAGCTTAGAGGGGACGGGGAGCACTGAAGCTTTCTTT
-	TRBV16	TRBD1	TRBJ1-2	CASSQFLGGGYGYTF	TGTGCCAGCAGCCAATTTCTAGGGGGCGGTTATGGCTACACCTTC
-	TRBV7-8	-	TRBJ1-2	CASSLRSNYGYTF	TGTGCCAGCAGCTTACGTTCTAACTATGGCTACACCTTC
-	TRBV5-6	-	TRBJ1-1	CASSMGIPSGLLTGAFF	TGTGCCAGCAGCATGGGAATCCCCTCCGGACTCCTAACGGGAGCTTTCTTT
-	TRBV5-4	-	TRBJ2-7	CASNPGDGPYEQYF	TGTGCCAGCAACCCCGGGGACGGGCCCTACGAGCAGTACTTC
-	TRBV11-2	-	TRBJ1-2	CASSSRGDTNYGYTF	TGTGCCAGCTCTTCCCGGGGCGATACTAACTATGGCTACACCTTC
-	TRBV2	-	TRBJ2-4	CASMAEDLAKNIQYF	TGTGCCAGCATGGCCGAGGACCTAGCCAAAAACATTCAGTACTTC
-	TRBV27	TRBD1	TRBJ2-7	CASSYTGQSYEQYF	TGTGCCAGCAGTTACACGGGACAGAGCTACGAGCAGTACTTC
-	TRBV9	-	TRBJ2-7	CASSPQGGIPTDF	TGTGCCAGCAGCCCCCAGGGGGGGATACCTACCGACTTC
-	TRBV4-3	-	TRBJ1-2	CASSQGAAAYGYTF	TGCGCCAGCAGCCAGGGGGCCGCGGCCTATGGCTACACCTTC
-	TRBV7-8	-	TRBJ1-1	CASSPHEGKNTEAFF	TGTGCCAGCAGCCCCCACGAGGGTAAGAACACTGAAGCTTTCTTT
-	TRBV2	-	TRBJ1-2	CASSVAEGVSYTF	TGTGCCAGCAGTGTAGCAGAGGGGGTTAGCTACACCTTC
once	TRBV27	-	TRBJ2-1	CASSLRGGYNEQFF	TGTGCCAGCAGTTTAAGGGGAGGCTACAATGAGCAGTTCTTC
-	TRBV13	-	TRBJ1-5	CASSSRGSSNQPQHF	TGTGCCAGCAGCTCCCGAGGGTCTAGCAATCAGCCCCAGCATTTT
-	TRBV7-9	TRBD1	TRBJ1-1	CASSWGQGNTEAFF	TGTGCCAGCAGCTGGGGACAGGGTAACACTGAAGCTTTCTTT
-	TRBV5-6	-	TRBJ1-2	CASSPRVGGRAYGYTF	TGTGCCAGCAGCCCGCGGGTCGGGGGGCGAGCGTATGGCTACACCTTC
-	TRBV5-6	TRBD1	TRBJ1-3	CASSLDGQVSGNTIYF	TGTGCCAGCAGCTTGGATGGACAGGTCTCTGGAAACACCATATATTTT
-	TRBV27	TRBD2	TRBJ2-1	CASSLQYGTSGGAYNEQFF	TGTGCCAGCAGTTTACAGTATGGGACTAGCGGGGGGGCTTACAATGAGCAGTTCTTC
-	TRBV7-2	-	TRBJ1-3	CASSLSWGPGNTIYF	TGTGCCAGCAGCTTATCCTGGGGGCCTGGAAACACCATATATTTT
-	TRBV7-2	-	TRBJ1-5	CASGTINQPQHF	TGTGCCAGCGGGACAATCAATCAGCCCCAGCATTTT
-	TRBV7-2	TRBD1	TRBJ1-1	CASSLPGGNTEAFF	TGTGCCAGCAGCTTACCAGGGGGGAACACTGAAGCTTTCTTT
-	TRBV9	-	TRBJ2-5	CASSVGTYQETQYF	TGTGCCAGCAGCGTAGGGACGTACCAAGAGACCCAGTACTTC
-	TRBV9	TRBD1	TRBJ1-2	CASSGEGQGYYGYTF	TGTGCCAGCAGCGGAGAAGGACAGGGGTACTATGGCTACACCTTC
-	TRBV11-1	-	TRBJ2-7	CASSGRIVGYTYEQYF	TGTGCCAGCAGTGGGCGCATCGTGGGGTACACCTACGAGCAGTACTTC
medium-sized	TRBV19	TRBD1	TRBJ1-5	CASSVTGDQPQHF	TGTGCCAGTAGTGTTACAGGGGATCAGCCCCAGCATTTT
few	TRBV7-9	-	TRBJ2-5	CASSLASSESHQETQYF	TGTGCCAGCAGCTTAGCTTCGAGTGAAAGCCACCAAGAGACCCAGTACTTC
-	TRBV21-1	-	TRBJ2-3	CASSRGLAGTDTQYF	TGTGCCAGCAGCCGAGGACTAGCGGGGACAGATACGCAGTATTTT
-	TRBV6-5	-	TRBJ2-7	CASKFAGISYEQYF	TGTGCCAGCAAGTTCGCGGGGATCTCCTACGAGCAGTACTTC
-	TRBV7-6	TRBD1	TRBJ1-2	CASSLRQGAGGYTF	TGTGCCAGCAGCTTAAGACAGGGGGCAGGTGGCTACACCTTC
once	TRBV21-1	-	TRBJ2-3	CASSKHLGLAAGTDTQYF	TGTGCCAGCAGCAAACATCTCGGGCTAGCGGCCGGCACAGATACGCAGTATTTT